This TCR beta chain was recorded in a study of cytomegalovirus exposure and HLA in healthy donors. Findings and limits, study-wide: Most TCR sequences proved rare, with some public TCRs found in many donors.

The sample holds a few counts of this clone. Its antigen is still unknown. Amplification used 60 Vbeta primers and 13 Jbeta primers. Produced via immunoSEQ multiplex PCR; TCRdb's table is partial and in-frame only. The sample shows around 130,000 clones, about four fifths of them seen only once. Germline V gene data show CDR1 as KGHSH and CDR2 as LQKENI. The CDR3 spans 16 residues. V lost 3 bases, J lost 0 bases, and 2 bases stayed unmatched. What was sequenced was PBMCs. The source of this sequence is a woman aged 40 to 50 in good health and CMV-seronegative. The chain combines TRBV18 with TRBJ1-1, with TRBD1 matching over 12 bases. In DNA form, the CDR3 reads TGTGCCAGCTCACCGGGACAGGGGGCTTTGAACACTGAAGCTTTCTTT. The encoded protein is CASSPGQGALNTEAFF.